The 13 T cell receptor beta chains reported below all come from one sample, sequenced in a study of cytomegalovirus exposure and HLA in healthy donors. PCR was performed using 60 Vbeta and 13 Jbeta primers. Here immunoSEQ multiplex PCR was the method, and the copy in TCRdb shows in-frame clones only, minus some. This sample has tens of thousands of clones; 82% occur once, and the top ten carry 2.5% to 3.5%. Sequenced input: PBMCs. Receptor source: a woman aged 18-29 years in good health and CMV-seronegative.

This rearrangement joins TRBV19 to TRBJ2-1, with a possible D match to TRBD2 (6 bases). The germline V and J ends were trimmed by 5 bases and 7 bases, with 24 bases remaining between them. This CDR3 is built from 17 residues. CDR1 and CDR2 from the germline V gene are LNHDA and SQIVND (reference sequence). CDR3 in DNA: TGTGCCAGTAGTTCGGGACTTCTAGCTCCTTCCGGTAATGAGCAGTTCTTC. It yields the protein CASSSGLLAPSGNEQFF.

This clone was recorded only once. The rearrangement uses TRBV28 and TRBJ2-1, with D possibly being TRBD2 (5 bases). The V gene lost 2 bases and the J gene lost 9 bases, with 8 bases spanning the gap. The germline CDR1 and CDR2 sequences are MDHEN and SYDVKM. CDR3 length equals 12 residues. CDR3 sequence reads: CASSLRTSEQFF. CDR3 in DNA: TGTGCCAGCAGTTTAAGGACTTCTGAGCAGTTCTTC. The full variable domain, its missing parts supplied by reference TRBV28 and TRBJ2-1, is DVKVTQSSRYLVKRTGEKVFLECVQDMDHENMFWYRQDPGLGLRLIYFSYDVKMKEKGDIPEGYSVSREKKERFSLILESASTNQTSMYLCASSLRTSEQFFGPGTRLTVL.

This chain joins TRBV28 and TRBJ2-7, with 7 nucleotides matching TRBD1. J lost 1 base, V lost 5 bases, and 17 bases had no gene match. The germline V gene has CDR1 MDHEN and CDR2 SYDVKM. CDR3 length equals 18 residues. In DNA form, the CDR3 reads TGTGCCAGCAGTCAAGACTTCCTTGACAGGGACGTTTCCTACGAGCAGTACTTC. It codes for CASSQDFLDRDVSYEQYF. Looking up the rest from reference TRBV28 and TRBJ2-7 gives the full variable domain: DVKVTQSSRYLVKRTGEKVFLECVQDMDHENMFWYRQDPGLGLRLIYFSYDVKMKEKGDIPEGYSVSREKKERFSLILESASTNQTSMYLCASSQDFLDRDVSYEQYFGPGTRLTVT.

The chain combines TRBV10-1 with TRBJ2-1; D perhaps matches TRBD2 (5 bases). Germline V CDR1 and CDR2: WNHNN, SYGVQD (reference sequence). Trimming cost V 5 bases and J 4 bases, with 9 bases left between them. The CDR3 runs to 13 residues. Here the CDR3 reads CASSTGMYNEQFF. Written as DNA, the CDR3 is TGCGCCAGCAGTACGGGAATGTACAATGAGCAGTTCTTC.

The chain carries TRBV6-4 and TRBJ2-1, with 7 bases that match TRBD2. The CDR3 length is 14 residues. J was trimmed by 1 base and V by 5 bases; bases with no gene match: 2. CDR1 is MRHNA and CDR2 is SNTAGT in the germline V gene. The CDR3 spells CASSSGTSYNEQFF. In nucleotides, the CDR3 is TGTGCCAGCAGTAGCGGGACGTCCTACAATGAGCAGTTCTTC.

This clone was observed a handful of times. The genes are TRBV9 and TRBJ1-1, with D perhaps matching TRBD1 (6 bases). The CDR3 is 12 residues long. V was cut by 5 bases and J by 7 bases, with 12 bases left in between. The germline V gene has CDR1 SGDLS and CDR2 YYNGEE. DNA of the CDR3: TGTGCCAGCAGTCGGGGACACCTTGAAGCTTTCTTT. Its protein product is CASSRGHLEAFF. Drawing the rest from reference TRBV9 and TRBJ1-1, the complete variable domain is DSGVTQTPKHLITATGQRVTLRCSPRSGDLSVYWYQQSLDQGLQFLIQYYNGEERAKGNILERFSAQQFPDLHSELNLSSLELGDSALYFCASSRGHLEAFFGQGTRLTVV.

The chain joins TRBV7-9 to TRBJ2-5; D remains unclear. The germline V and J ends were trimmed by 5 bases and 7 bases, with 17 bases remaining between them. This CDR3 contains 14 residues. CDR1 and CDR2 from the germline V gene are SEHNR and FQNEAQ (reference sequence). Here the CDR3 DNA reads TGTGCCAGCAGCAAACTACAAGGAAAAGCGACCCAGTACTTC. It specifies CASSKLQGKATQYF.

This clone occurred a few times. This chain links TRBV9 with TRBJ2-1; the D gene is possibly TRBD1 (5 bases). Trimming shortened V by 2 bases and J by 10 bases, and 10 bases separated the two germline ends. The CDR3 length is 12 residues. Germline V gene lookup returns CDR1 SGDLS and CDR2 YYNGEE. CDR3 protein: CASSVEGVEQFF. The DNA of the CDR3 is TGTGCCAGCAGCGTTGAAGGGGTCGAGCAGTTCTTC.

In regard to this clone: A read error may account for a junction end that differs from germline. This rearrangement joins TRBV5-1 to TRBJ1-6, with 12 bases matching TRBD1. The CDR3 covers 15 residues. CDR1 and CDR2 from the germline V gene are SGHRS and YFSETQ. CDR3 region: CASSLGQGANSPLHF. CDR3 DNA: TGCGCCAGCAGTTTGGGACAGGGGGCTAATTCACCCCTCCACTTT.

The chain carries TRBV4-2 and TRBJ1-2; D is perhaps TRBD1 (5 bases). Trimming pared 1 base from V and 1 base from J, leaving 13 bases between. This CDR3 comprises 16 residues. Germline V gene sequence: CDR1 LGHNA, CDR2 YNFKEQ. CDR3 region: CASSQVGGGVNYGYTF. Written as DNA, the CDR3 is TGTGCCAGCAGCCAAGTGGGCGGGGGGGTTAACTATGGCTACACCTTC.

The chain combines TRBV11-3 with TRBJ2-7, with TRBD1 matching 11 bases. The germline CDR1 and CDR2 sequences are SGHNT and YENEEA. The CDR3 has 16 residues. J was trimmed by 0 bases and V by 1 base; bases with no gene match: 2. CDR3 bases: TGTGCCAGCAGCTTAGCCGGGACAGGGGGCTCCTACGAGCAGTACTTC. This encodes CASSLAGTGGSYEQYF.

The rearrangement joins TRBV7-8 to TRBJ1-5; D not resolved. Germline V gene lookup returns CDR1 SGHVS and CDR2 FQNEAQ. Trimming took off 4 bases at V and 1 base at J, with 5 bases between the two ends. This CDR3 region has 13 residues. The CDR3 protein is CASSYNSNQPQHF. DNA for the CDR3: TGTGCCAGCAGCTACAACAGCAATCAGCCCCAGCATTTT.

The rearrangement links TRBV27 to TRBJ2-2; D is unclear. Germline V CDR1 and CDR2: MNHEY, SMNVEV (reference sequence). The CDR3 is 14 amino acids. V lost 5 bases and J 5 bases, leaving 12 bases between the germline ends. CDR3 in DNA: TGTGCCAGCAGTCAGAGCCCGCGGACCGGGGAGCTGTTTTTT. Protein: CASSQSPRTGELFF.